This TCR beta chain derives from a study of blood T cells in healthy people across ages. It was with a sample-barcoded 5' primer and a J-beta primer mix that a second PCR of about 6 to 12 cycles was run. Each CDR3 protein is one row after TCRdb ran MiXCR on the 5' RACE reads. This sample has 800,000 to 1,000,000 distinct CDR3 sequences, with under 50% found just once. As to this clonotype: Its antigen is still unknown.

Study conclusions and caveats: It was not known whether donors were CMV positive (a possible confounder of expanded clonotype changes). Diversity figures based on one million T cells were deemed too low. Naive CD4+ cell counts and diversity both ran higher in long-lived than in aged donors. Older individuals had lower TCR beta diversity per million T cells (the decline was roughly linear).

Trimming cost V 3 bases and J 1 base, with 9 bases left between them. There are 14 residues in the CDR3. The rearrangement uses TRBV12-3 or TRBV12-4 and TRBJ1-2; tentative D call: TRBD1 (5 bases). This clonotype was sampled from a man younger than 45 in good health. The sample comprised blood. The CDR3 DNA reads as TGTGCCAGCAGTTTTAGACAGTATAACTATGGCTACACCTTC. It yields the protein CASSFRQYNYGYTF.